This paragraph reports one TCR beta chain. The data derive from a study of blood T cell repertoires in COVID-19. Study in general: The United States, Italy and Spain supplied acute and convalescent COVID-19 samples. From T cells, B-cell-depleted T cells, or PBMCs came the material, which was cDNA or gDNA.

The authors' processing: The assay estimated nucleated cells by amplifying reference gene primers. The data were produced by immunoSEQ multiplex PCR, yet TCRdb's version contains in-frame clones alone and is incomplete. The V and J calls and clone size come from that table; D and trimming were worked out from the DNA. The repertoire consists of around 230,000 clones, with 75% to 85% occurring once and the leading ten covering around 2.5%. The CDR3 spans 14 residues. From germline, CDR1 is SGHDN and CDR2 FVKESK. V lost 5 bases and J lost 8, with 16 bases in between. The chain uses TRBV14 and TRBJ1-3; TRBD1 might be the D (6 bases). This receptor was identified in a man between 35 and 55 years old who had recovered from COVID-19. The sequenced sample consisted of peripheral blood. The CDR3 reads CASSEQGPRDTIYF. Here the CDR3 DNA reads TGTGCCAGCAGCGAACAGGGTCCCCGTGACACCATATATTTT.